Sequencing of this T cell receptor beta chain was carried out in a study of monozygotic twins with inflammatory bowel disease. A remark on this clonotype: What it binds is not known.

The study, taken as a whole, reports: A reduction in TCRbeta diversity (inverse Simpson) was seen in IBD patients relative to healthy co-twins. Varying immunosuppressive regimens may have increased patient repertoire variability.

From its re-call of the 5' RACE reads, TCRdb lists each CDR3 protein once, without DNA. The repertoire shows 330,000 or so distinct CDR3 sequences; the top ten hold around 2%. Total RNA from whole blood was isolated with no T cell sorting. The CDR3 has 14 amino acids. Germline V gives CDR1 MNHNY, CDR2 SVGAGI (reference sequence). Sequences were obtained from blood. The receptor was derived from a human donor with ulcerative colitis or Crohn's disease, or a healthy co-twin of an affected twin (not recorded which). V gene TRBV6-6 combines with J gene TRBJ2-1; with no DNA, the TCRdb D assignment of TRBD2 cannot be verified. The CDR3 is CASSYGGNGGEQFF.